This TCR beta chain was sequenced for a study of STAT5B mutations in CD4+ large granular lymphocyte leukemia. Assay used: immunoSEQ multiplex PCR; TCRdb lists only in-frame clones, some missing. This repertoire shows about 22,000 clones, around 76% found once; its top ten account for 0.4% to 0.45%. The CDR3 spans 15 residues. Unmatched junction bases numbered 3, after V lost 5 bases and J lost 7 bases. In germline, CDR1 is SGHTA, CDR2 FQGNSA. This receptor was identified in a human donor in good health. Sequencing was performed on CD4+ T cells from blood buffy coats. The chain carries TRBV7-2 and TRBJ2-2; 14 bases align to TRBD2. CDR3 loop: CASSRLAGGVGELFF. The CDR3 nucleotides are TGTGCCAGCAGCCGACTAGCGGGGGGGGTCGGGGAGCTGTTTTTT.